This passage covers 26 T cell receptor beta chains from one sample sequenced in a study of T cells generated in artificial thymic organoids. Reverse primers in the TRAC or TRBC constant regions drove separate semi-nested PCRs for TCRalpha and TCRbeta. Using its own MiXCR run on the 5' RACE reads, TCRdb lists one record per CDR3 protein. The sample holds fewer than 9,000 distinct CDR3 sequences, around 18% seen once. The sample was naive CD8+ T cells from the thymus. Subset specified: CD3+TCRalphabeta+CD8SP T cells; for blood, CD45RO-CCR7+ naive CD8+ T cells. All receptors come from a human donor who gave cord blood stem cells for thymic organoid culture, a cardiac surgery patient who gave postnatal thymus, or a blood donor (not recorded which).

By its share, this clonotype is medium-sized. The chain has TRBV5-5 and TRBJ2-1; D call uncertain. The V and J ends lost 5 bases and 10 bases respectively, with 10 bases between them. The CDR3 is made up of 11 amino acids. Germline CDR1 reads SGHKS; CDR2 reads YYEKEE (reference sequence). This CDR3 is CASRLTTEQFF. CDR3 nucleotides: TGTGCCAGCAGACTAACTACCGAGCAGTTCTTC.

This clonotype is labeled as medium-sized. The rearrangement uses TRBV3-1 and TRBJ2-7; the D is unclear. CDR1 is LGHDT, CDR2 YNNKEL, per germline (reference sequence). The CDR3 totals 14 residues. V lost 0 bases, J lost 1 base, and 7 bases lay in between. The DNA of the CDR3 is TGTGCCAGCAGCCAAGAAGGTGCTTCCTACGAGCAGTACTTC. Translated: CASSQEGASYEQYF.

This chain links TRBV20-1 with TRBJ1-1; the D is unclear. Germline V CDR1 and CDR2: DFQATT, SNEGSKA (reference sequence). The CDR3 covers 17 residues. Trimming removed 6 bases from V and 0 bases from J, with 23 bases in between. The DNA for the CDR3 is TGCAGTGCCAGCAGCTCTCTCCCCCAGCCTTTGAACACTGAAGCTTTCTTT. Residues: CSASSSLPQPLNTEAFF.

About this clonotype: A read error may explain this, as a much larger clone is one base away. The J gene is TRBJ1-1, the V gene TRBV6-2 or TRBV6-3, with D possibly matching TRBD1 (5 bases). CDR1 is MNHEY and CDR2 is SVGEGT in the germline V gene. The CDR3 has 16 residues. The CDR3 DNA follows: TGTGCCAGCAGTTTAAATCGACAGAATCCGAACACTGAAGCTTCCTTT. As protein: CASSLNRQNPNTEASF.

This sequence joins TRBV15 and TRBJ2-7, with 8 positions matching TRBD1. V shed 3 bases, J shed 4 bases, and the junction held 14 bases outside the gene matches. The germline gives CDR1 LNHNV, CDR2 YYDKDF (reference sequence). The CDR3 contains 17 residues. The CDR3 loop is CATSSLFQGAGKYEQYF. In nucleotides, the CDR3 is TGTGCCACCAGCAGCTTATTCCAGGGGGCGGGAAAGTACGAGCAGTACTTC.

Turning to this clonotype: Germline and junction disagree at one end, which may indicate a read error. The chain has TRBV24-1 and TRBJ2-1, with 7 nucleotides matching TRBD1. This CDR3 has 13 residues. CDR1 KGHDR and CDR2 SFDVKD come from the germline V gene. The CDR3 loop reads CTTSRQGVYEQFF. CDR3 nucleotide sequence: TGTACCACCAGCAGACAGGGTGTATACGAGCAGTTCTTC.

This clonotype is classed as medium-sized. This chain uses TRBV28 with TRBJ1-1; the D is unclear. V was trimmed by 6 bases and J by 7 bases, leaving 15 bases between them. The CDR3 runs to 13 residues. Germline CDR1 reads MDHEN; CDR2 reads SYDVKM. CDR3 sequence (DNA): TGTGCCAGCAGCAATCGACTCACCAATGAAGCTTTCTTT. It encodes CASSNRLTNEAFF.

About this clonotype itself: It may be a read error: a sequence one base away is much more abundant. CDR3 residues: CASSPGTGGNQPQHF. In DNA form, the CDR3 reads TGTGCCAGCTCACCGGGGACAGGGGGCAATCAGCCCCAGCATTTT. This chain uses TRBV18 with TRBJ1-5; 10 nucleotides line up with TRBD1. The J segment lost 2 bases and the V segment lost 3 bases, leaving 1 base of the junction unmatched. This CDR3 has 15 amino acids. Germline CDR1 is KGHSH and CDR2 is LQKENI.

This clonotype has more than one count but fewer than ten. The V and J genes are TRBV12-3 or TRBV12-4 and TRBJ2-3; D is perhaps TRBD2 (5 bases). The CDR3 is made up of 14 amino acids. Trimming removed 1 base at V and 2 bases at J, with 7 bases between. CDR3 sequence: CASSLGTSTDTQYF. The DNA of the CDR3 is TGTGCCAGCAGTTTAGGGACTTCCACAGATACGCAGTATTTT.

This clonotype was counted between two and nine times. The chain carries TRBV7-9 and TRBJ1-1; D is uncertain. The CDR3 covers 11 residues. Germline V gene sequence: CDR1 SEHNR, CDR2 FQNEAQ (reference sequence). The V end lost 4 bases, the J end lost 2 bases, and 2 bases lay between the germline ends. CDR3 sequence (DNA): TGTGCCAGCAGCTCAAACACTGAAGCTTTCTTT. Translated: CASSSNTEAFF.

This clonotype has more than one count but fewer than ten. V gene TRBV4-3 combines with J gene TRBJ2-1; D is unresolved. Germline CDR1 reads LGHNA; CDR2 reads YSLEER. Trimming removed 0 bases at V and 0 bases at J, with 3 bases between. The CDR3 extends over 14 amino acids. CDR3 DNA sequence: TGCGCCAGCAGCCAAGATCGCTCCTACAATGAGCAGTTCTTC. It codes for CASSQDRSYNEQFF.

In this sample, this clonotype is medium-sized. The chain couples TRBV7-3 to TRBJ1-2; the D is unclear. The length of the CDR3 is 13 residues. Between the trimmed V and J ends, which lost 6 bases and 1 base, there was a span of 9 bases. Per the germline V gene, CDR1 is SGHTA and CDR2 is FQGTGA. The CDR3 loop reads CASSLTINYGYTF. CDR3 bases: TGTGCCAGCAGTCTAACCATTAACTATGGCTACACCTTC. Looking up the rest from reference TRBV7-3 and TRBJ1-2 gives the full variable domain: GAGVSQTPSNKVTEKGKYVELRCDPISGHTALYWYRQSLGQGPEFLIYFQGTGAADDSGLPNDRFFAVRPEGSVSTLKIQRTERGDSAVYLCASSLTINYGYTFGSGTRLTVV.

This clonotype was seen ten or more times. The chain carries TRBV5-5 and TRBJ2-2, with 11 bases that match TRBD2. J was trimmed by 4 bases and V by 4 bases; bases with no gene match: 12. The CDR3 is 18 residues long. The germline CDR1 and CDR2 sequences are SGHKS and YYEKEE (reference sequence). For the CDR3, the DNA is TGTGCCAGCAGCCTTAGCGGGAGGGCCAGCCTTGGCACCGGGGAGCTGTTTTTT. Protein product: CASSLSGRASLGTGELFF.

By sample fraction, this clonotype is medium-sized. The chain employs TRBV4-1 and TRBJ1-1; D unclear. The germline V gene has CDR1 MGHRA and CDR2 YSYEKL. V lost 1 base and J 4 bases, leaving 10 bases between the germline ends. The CDR3 is made up of 14 amino acids. CDR3 region: CASSQVPGATEAFF. The CDR3 DNA is TGCGCCAGCAGCCAAGTTCCGGGAGCCACTGAAGCTTTCTTT.

This clonotype was recorded many times. V usage is TRBV12-3 or TRBV12-4 and J usage is TRBJ2-5; D may be TRBD1 (5 bases). Between the trimmed V and J ends, which lost 6 bases and 2 bases, there was a span of 10 bases. CDR3 length equals 13 residues. CDR3 nucleotides: TGTGCCAGCAGCCGAGACAGACAAGAGACCCAGTACTTC. Protein sequence: CASSRDRQETQYF.

This clonotype counts as medium-sized. The chain couples TRBV4-1 to TRBJ1-1, with 7 bases aligning to TRBD1. CDR1 is MGHRA, CDR2 YSYEKL, per germline. J was trimmed by 3 bases and V by 3 bases; bases with no gene match: 7. The CDR3 extends over 15 amino acids. The CDR3 DNA reads TGCGCCAGCAGCCAGGAAGACAGGGACTACACTGAAGCTTTCTTT. Its protein is CASSQEDRDYTEAFF.

Sample share makes this clonotype medium-sized. The chain joins TRBV2 to TRBJ2-2; D possibly uses TRBD1 or TRBD2 (5 bases each). There are 14 residues in the CDR3. Per the germline V gene, CDR1 is SNHLY and CDR2 is FYNNEI. Between the trimmed V and J ends, which lost 6 bases and 5 bases, there was a span of 13 bases. Here the CDR3 DNA reads TGTGCCAGCAGCTCGGGGCTAGGAACCGGGGAGCTGTTTTTT. Amino acids: CASSSGLGTGELFF.

The chain links TRBV27 to TRBJ2-5, with 7 nucleotides matching TRBD1. Germline trimming cut 5 bases from V and 2 bases from J; bases unmatched to any gene: 2. The CDR3 is made up of 13 amino acids. CDR1 and CDR2 from the germline V gene are MNHEY and SMNVEV (reference sequence). The CDR3 sequence: CASSRQGQETQYF. CDR3 bases: TGTGCCAGCAGTAGACAGGGTCAAGAGACCCAGTACTTC.

This clonotype was found many times. The V and J genes are TRBV15 and TRBJ2-4; no firm D call. Looked up from germline, CDR1 is LNHNV and CDR2 is YYDKDF (reference sequence). The V end lost 0 bases, the J end lost 0 bases, and 18 bases lay between the germline ends. The CDR3 runs 19 residues. The DNA of the CDR3 is TGTGCCACCAGCAGAGAAACCAGCCTGTGGTGGCTAGCCAAAAACATTCAGTACTTC. Protein sequence: CATSRETSLWWLAKNIQYF.

By share, this clonotype ranks as medium-sized. The chain's CDR3 is CSATVLAGVFMVNEQFF. The CDR3 region has the DNA TGCAGTGCCACGGTACTAGCGGGAGTGTTCATGGTAAATGAGCAGTTCTTC. The chain couples TRBV20-1 to TRBJ2-1, with 11 bases that match TRBD2. The ends lost 6 bases at V and 7 bases at J; junction bases unmatched: 17. Germline assignment: CDR1 DFQATT and CDR2 SNEGSKA (reference sequence). The CDR3 loop spans 17 amino acids.

Points on this clonotype: A much bigger clone sits one base away, suggesting this may be a read error. The rearrangement uses TRBV6-6 and TRBJ1-6; D gene unclear. The germline V gene has CDR1 MNHNY and CDR2 SVGAGI (reference sequence). CDR3 length: 15 residues. CDR3 DNA sequence: TGTGCCGGCAGTTACCAGGATACCTATAATTCACCCCTCCACTTT. This translates into CAGSYQDTYNSPLHF.

About this clonotype: A much larger clone lies one base from this, so it may be a read error. This sequence joins TRBV9 and TRBJ2-3; perhaps TRBD1 as D (6 bases). The V end was cut by 3 bases, the J end by 2 bases, with 19 bases between. The CDR3 runs 17 residues. Looked up from germline, CDR1 is SGDLS and CDR2 is YYNGEE. In DNA form, the CDR3 reads TGTGCCAGCAGCGCGAGGAACAGGGTGTTTAACACAGATACGCAGTATTTT. Translation: CASSARNRVFNTDTQYF. The variable domain in full, completed from reference TRBV9 and TRBJ2-3, reads DSGVTQTPKHLITATGQRVTLRCSPRSGDLSVYWYQQSLDQGLQFLIQYYNGEERAKGNILERFSAQQFPDLHSELNLSSLELGDSALYFCASSARNRVFNTDTQYFGPGTRLTVL.

This clonotype has a handful of counts. It may be a read error: a sequence one base away is much more abundant. This chain links TRBV7-2 with TRBJ2-5, with D possibly being TRBD2 (5 bases). CDR3 length: 16 residues. The V gene's germline CDR1 is SGHTA and CDR2 FQGNSA. The CDR3 region is CASSLAPTTRRETRYF. The CDR3 DNA sequence: TGTGCCAGCAGCTTAGCCCCGACTACTAGGAGAGAGACCCGGTACTTC.

By sample share, this clonotype is medium-sized (0.01 to 0.1%). The chain combines TRBV20-1 with TRBJ2-3; perhaps TRBD1 as D (8 bases). The CDR3 is 20 amino acids. Germline values: CDR1 DFQATT, CDR2 SNEGSKA (reference sequence). Trimming pared 3 bases from V and 0 bases from J, leaving 28 bases between. The CDR3 nucleotides are TGCAGTGCTAGGGACAGCGGGACAGGATGGTTATGGGCTAGCACAGATACGCAGTATTTT. This codes for CSARDSGTGWLWASTDTQYF.

This clonotype has a count of ten or more. The CDR3 reads CATSKRDTGDNEQFF. The CDR3 nucleotides read TGTGCCACCAGCAAGCGAGATACAGGGGACAATGAGCAGTTCTTC. The chain is built from TRBV15 and TRBJ2-1; 7 nucleotides line up with TRBD1. This CDR3 has 15 amino acids. V gave up 4 bases and J gave up 5 bases; unmatched junction bases: 8. CDR1 is LNHNV and CDR2 is YYDKDF in the germline V gene (reference sequence).

This chain joins TRBV5-1 and TRBJ1-1; the D is unclear. This CDR3 is built from 13 residues. Germline CDR1 SGHRS, CDR2 YFSETQ. The CDR3 DNA is TGCCCAGCTGCTGGCGCAAAGAACACTGAAGCTTTCTTT. Its protein is CPAAGAKNTEAFF.